The 12 T cell receptor beta chains below all came from one sample that was sequenced in a study of cytomegalovirus exposure and HLA in healthy donors. The primer mix had 60 Vbeta and 13 Jbeta primers. Assay used: immunoSEQ multiplex PCR; TCRdb lists only in-frame clones, some missing. Of about 120,000 clones listed, 65% to 75% are singletons. The sample comprised PBMCs. All receptors derive from a man aged 25 to 40 in good health and CMV-seropositive.

On this clone itself: Additional DNA sequences in this sample encode the identical CDR3. The DNA of the CDR3 is TGTGCCAGCAGGCCACGGACAGGTCGTCTTGGCTACACCTTC. Its protein product is CASRPRTGRLGYTF. This rearrangement joins TRBV28 to TRBJ1-2; TRBD1 agrees at 7 bases. V lost 6 bases to trimming and J lost 7 bases; unmatched junction nucleotides: 11. Germline V CDR1 and CDR2: MDHEN, SYDVKM. The CDR3 runs to 14 residues.

The CDR3 DNA sequence: TGTGCCAGCAGCTCACAGGCTTCCGGCACCGGGGAGCTGTTTTTT. It yields the protein CASSSQASGTGELFF. The chain carries TRBV7-7 and TRBJ2-2; perhaps TRBD1 as D (5 bases). Per germline, CDR1 SSHAT and CDR2 FNYEAQ (reference sequence). This CDR3 has 15 amino acids. The germline V and J ends were trimmed by 4 bases and 4 bases, with 13 bases remaining between them.

The rearrangement joins TRBV27 to TRBJ2-2; TRBD2 agrees at 14 bases. This CDR3 region has 17 residues. Germline V gene lookup returns CDR1 MNHEY and CDR2 SMNVEV (reference sequence). J gave up 4 bases and V 6 bases, and 7 bases lay outside the gene matches. This CDR3 is CASRRGLAGGRTGELFF. CDR3 bases: TGTGCCAGCAGACGAGGACTAGCGGGGGGCCGCACCGGGGAGCTGTTTTTT.

Comments on this clone: Other DNA sequences of this sample code for an identical CDR3. The chain links TRBV4-2 to TRBJ2-5; TRBD2 matches at 16 bases. From germline, CDR1 is LGHNA and CDR2 YNFKEQ. The J segment lost 5 bases and the V segment lost 3 bases, leaving 6 bases of the junction unmatched. The CDR3 is 17 amino acids. The CDR3 DNA is TGTGCCAGCAGCCAGGGGACTAGCGGGGGGGCCCGCGAGACCCAGTACTTC. Translating gives CASSQGTSGGARETQYF.

On this clone: Germline and junction disagree at one end, which may indicate a read error. The chain employs TRBV5-6 and TRBJ2-7; the D is unclear. The CDR3 is 15 amino acids. The germline V gene has CDR1 SGHDT and CDR2 YYEEEE. The CDR3 DNA reads as TGTGCCAGCAACTTGGTTCGCGGCCTGACCTACGAGCAGTACTTC. Translation: CASNLVRGLTYEQYF. The entire variable domain, with the rest obtained from reference TRBV5-6 and TRBJ2-7, is as follows: DAGVTQSPTHLIKTRGQQVTLRCSPKSGHDTVSWYQQALGQGPQFIFQYYEEEERQRGNFPDRFSGHQFPNYSSELNVNALLLGDSALYLCASNLVRGLTYEQYFGPGTRLTVT.

DNA of the CDR3: TGCAGCGCAGTCAAGGGGCTAGGCTCCTACGAGCAGTACTTC. Protein sequence: CSAVKGLGSYEQYF. This chain links TRBV29-1 with TRBJ2-7; possible D gene TRBD1, 5 bases. The CDR3 loop spans 14 amino acids. Trimming took 7 bases from V and 0 from J, leaving 16 bases between them. The germline CDR1 and CDR2 sequences are SQVTM and ANQGSEA.

The chain couples TRBV19 to TRBJ1-6; 7 bases agree with TRBD1. There are 14 residues in the CDR3. Looked up from germline, CDR1 is LNHDA and CDR2 is SQIVND (reference sequence). Unmatched junction bases numbered 6, after V lost 6 bases and J lost 7 bases. CDR3 nucleotide sequence: TGTGCCAGTAGGACAGGGTTGGGCAATTCACCCCTCCACTTT. Its translation: CASRTGLGNSPLHF.

The rearrangement links TRBV7-9 to TRBJ2-3, with D unclear. The V gene's germline CDR1 is SEHNR and CDR2 FQNEAQ (reference sequence). Trimming removed 5 bases from V and 4 bases from J, with 10 bases in between. The CDR3 runs to 13 residues. The CDR3 bases are TGTGCCAGCAGCCTCGGTCCCGCAGATACGCAGTATTTT. It codes for CASSLGPADTQYF.

The rearrangement uses TRBV30 and TRBJ1-1, with no clear D. From germline, CDR1 is GTSNPN and CDR2 SVGIG (reference sequence). Trimming took off 0 bases at V and 1 base at J, with 6 bases between the two ends. CDR3 length: 13 residues. The CDR3 region has the DNA TGTGCCTGGAGTGTGCGAAAGAACACTGAAGCTTTCTTT. Translated: CAWSVRKNTEAFF.

This rearrangement joins TRBV6-6 to TRBJ1-2; a possible D gene is TRBD1 (5 bases). Between the trimmed V and J ends, which lost 4 bases and 6 bases, there was a span of 15 bases. The CDR3 sequence is 14 residues long. CDR1 is MNHNY, CDR2 SVGAGI, per germline (reference sequence). The DNA for the CDR3 is TGTGCCAGCAGTTTTCAGGGAGGAGGAAATGGCTACACCTTC. It yields the protein CASSFQGGGNGYTF.

The chain joins TRBV7-2 to TRBJ1-2; D remains ambiguous. Germline CDR1 SGHTA, CDR2 FQGNSA. Trimming took 2 bases from V and 7 from J, leaving 17 bases between them. CDR3 size: 15 residues. The CDR3: CASSLTPWAFGGYTF. The DNA of the CDR3 is TGTGCCAGCAGCTTAACGCCATGGGCCTTCGGTGGCTACACCTTC.

This clone has just one count. This chain links TRBV29-1 with TRBJ1-2; D remains unclear. The CDR3 extends over 10 amino acids. Between the trimmed V and J ends, which lost 6 bases and 6 bases, there was a span of 8 bases. Germline CDR1 reads SQVTM; CDR2 reads ANQGSEA. The CDR3 reads CSVYYNGYTF. CDR3 bases: TGCAGCGTCTACTACAATGGCTACACCTTC.